This TCR beta chain was recorded in a study of shared clonotypes between healthy human individuals. Tens of thousands of T cell genomes (around 0.2 ug DNA) went into each sorted-subset replicate. Using immunoSEQ multiplex PCR, the repertoire was profiled, and TCRdb retains in-frame clones only, with some absent. The sample holds about 2 million clones, approximately 94% seen once. On this clone: The sample holds other DNA sequences that translate to the same CDR3.

The naive CD8 population came from CD45RO-negative cells selected for CCR7, without terminally differentiated effector memory CD45RA+ cells. The CDR3 has 14 residues. The ends lost 2 bases at V and 4 bases at J; junction bases unmatched: 2. The germline CDR1 and CDR2 sequences are MDHEN and SYDVKM. This chain uses TRBV28 with TRBJ2-7, with TRBD1 matching 10 bases. The TCR sequence derives from a man aged 18-30 years in good health. The source material was naive CD8+ T cells sorted from blood. This CDR3 is CASSLRGQGYEQYF. The CDR3 coding sequence is TGTGCCAGCAGTTTAAGGGGACAGGGGTACGAGCAGTACTTC.